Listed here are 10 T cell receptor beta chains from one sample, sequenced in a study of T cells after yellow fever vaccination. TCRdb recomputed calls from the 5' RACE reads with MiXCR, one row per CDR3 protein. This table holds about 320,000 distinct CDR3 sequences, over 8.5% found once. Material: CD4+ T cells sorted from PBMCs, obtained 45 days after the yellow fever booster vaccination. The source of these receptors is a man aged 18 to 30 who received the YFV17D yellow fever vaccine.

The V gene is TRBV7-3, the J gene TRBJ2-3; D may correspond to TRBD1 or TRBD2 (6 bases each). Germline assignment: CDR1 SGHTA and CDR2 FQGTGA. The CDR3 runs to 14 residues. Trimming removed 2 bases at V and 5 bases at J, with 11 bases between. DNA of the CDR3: TGTGCCAGCAGCTTACGGGGGCCGGGAGATACGCAGTATTTT. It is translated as CASSLRGPGDTQYF. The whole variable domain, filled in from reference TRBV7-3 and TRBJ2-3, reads GAGVSQTPSNKVTEKGKYVELRCDPISGHTALYWYRQSLGQGPEFLIYFQGTGAADDSGLPNDRFFAVRPEGSVSTLKIQRTERGDSAVYLCASSLRGPGDTQYFGPGTRLTVL.

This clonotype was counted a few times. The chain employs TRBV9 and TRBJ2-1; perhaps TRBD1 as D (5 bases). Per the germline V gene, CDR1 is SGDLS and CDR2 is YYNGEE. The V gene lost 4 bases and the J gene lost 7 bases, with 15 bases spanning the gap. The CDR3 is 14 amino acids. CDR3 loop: CASSWGDSKNEQFF. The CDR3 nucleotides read TGTGCCAGCAGCTGGGGTGACAGCAAAAATGAGCAGTTCTTC.

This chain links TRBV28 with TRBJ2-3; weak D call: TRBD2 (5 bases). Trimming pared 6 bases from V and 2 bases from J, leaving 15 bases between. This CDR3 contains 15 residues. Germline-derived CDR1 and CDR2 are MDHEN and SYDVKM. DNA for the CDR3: TGTGCCAGCAGCCCTCTCCGGGGTTCCACAGATACGCAGTATTTT. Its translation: CASSPLRGSTDTQYF.

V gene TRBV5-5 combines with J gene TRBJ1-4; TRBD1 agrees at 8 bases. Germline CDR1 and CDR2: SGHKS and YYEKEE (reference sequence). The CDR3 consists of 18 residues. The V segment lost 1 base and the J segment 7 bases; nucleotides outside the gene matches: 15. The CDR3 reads CASSLTGGALGIFEKLFF. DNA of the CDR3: TGTGCCAGCAGCTTGACAGGGGGGGCGCTTGGTATCTTTGAAAAACTGTTTTTT.

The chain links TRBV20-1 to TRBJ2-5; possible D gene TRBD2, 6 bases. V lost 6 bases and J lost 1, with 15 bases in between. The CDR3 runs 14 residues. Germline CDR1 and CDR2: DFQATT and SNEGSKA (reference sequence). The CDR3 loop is CSAPRDGIQETQYF. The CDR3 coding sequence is TGCAGTGCCCCGCGGGACGGAATCCAAGAGACCCAGTACTTC.

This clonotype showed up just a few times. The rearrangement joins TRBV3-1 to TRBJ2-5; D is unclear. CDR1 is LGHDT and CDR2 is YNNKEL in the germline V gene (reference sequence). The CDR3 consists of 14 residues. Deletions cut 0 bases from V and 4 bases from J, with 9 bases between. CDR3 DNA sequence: TGTGCCAGCAGCCAAGATGCGGTCTCAGAGACCCAGTACTTC. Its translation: CASSQDAVSETQYF.

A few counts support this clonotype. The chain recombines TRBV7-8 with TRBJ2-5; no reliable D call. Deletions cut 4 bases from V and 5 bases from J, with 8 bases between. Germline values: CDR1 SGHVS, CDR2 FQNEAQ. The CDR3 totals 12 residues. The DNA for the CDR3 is TGTGCCAGCAGCTACGGGTGGGAGACCCAGTACTTC. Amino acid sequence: CASSYGWETQYF.

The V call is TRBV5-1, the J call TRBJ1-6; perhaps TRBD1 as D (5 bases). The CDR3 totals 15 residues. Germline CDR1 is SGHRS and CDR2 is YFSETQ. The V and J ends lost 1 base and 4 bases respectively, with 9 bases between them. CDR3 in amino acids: CASSLQDKYNSPLHF. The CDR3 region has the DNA TGCGCCAGCAGCTTGCAGGACAAGTATAATTCACCCCTCCACTTT.

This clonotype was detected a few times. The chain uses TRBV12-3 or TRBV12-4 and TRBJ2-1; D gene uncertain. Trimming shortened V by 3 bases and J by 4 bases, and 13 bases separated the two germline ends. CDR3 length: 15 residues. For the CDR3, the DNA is TGTGCCAGCAGTTTTGGTTGGGCAGGATACAATGAGCAGTTCTTC. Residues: CASSFGWAGYNEQFF.

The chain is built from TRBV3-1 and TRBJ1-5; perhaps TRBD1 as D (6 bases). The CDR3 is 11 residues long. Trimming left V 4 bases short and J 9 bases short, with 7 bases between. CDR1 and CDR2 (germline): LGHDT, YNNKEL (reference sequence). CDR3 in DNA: TGTGCCAGCAGCCGAGGGGGGCCCCAGCATTTT. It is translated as CASSRGGPQHF.